What follows are 28 T cell receptor beta chains derived from one specimen sequenced in a study of blood T cells in healthy people across ages. A J-beta primer mix and a sample-barcoded 5' primer were used in a second PCR of about 7 to 12 cycles. TCRdb redid the calling of the 5' RACE reads with MiXCR, one entry per CDR3 protein. Of 850,000 to 950,000 distinct CDR3 sequences in the sample, under 30% were seen once. Material for sequencing was blood. These receptors came from an elderly woman in good health.

On this clonotype: At one end, the junction sequence differs from germline, possibly due to a read error. The chain is built from TRBV4-2 and TRBJ2-1; 11 bases line up with TRBD1. CDR1 LGHNA and CDR2 YNFKEQ come from the germline V gene. The CDR3 runs 16 residues. Here the CDR3 reads CASSREGQGAYNKQFF. CDR3 coding DNA: TGTGCCAGCAGCCGAGAAGGACAGGGGGCTTACAATAAGCAGTTCTTC.

The rearrangement joins TRBV7-2 to TRBJ2-1; D assignment may be TRBD1 or TRBD2 (5 bases each). The J call may be incorrect, as the DNA end agrees better with TRBJ2-7. The CDR3 loop spans 12 amino acids. Germline assignment: CDR1 SGHTA and CDR2 FQGNSA. CDR3 DNA: TGTGCCAGCAGCTTAGTATGGGGGGAGCAGTACTTC. Encoded protein: CASSLVWGEQYF.

This clonotype came up many times. The chain couples TRBV7-9 to TRBJ2-1; D unresolved. V was clipped by 5 bases and J by 6 bases, with 8 bases between them. CDR3 size: 12 residues. Germline CDR1 reads SEHNR; CDR2 reads FQNEAQ (reference sequence). CDR3 coding DNA: TGTGCCAGCAGCCTAAGGACCAATGAGCAGTTCTTC. This translates into CASSLRTNEQFF.

This clonotype was counted at least ten times. This chain joins TRBV5-1 and TRBJ2-7; TRBD1 agrees at 7 bases. CDR1 SGHRS and CDR2 YFSETQ come from the germline V gene. The CDR3 extends over 15 amino acids. V gave up 0 bases and J gave up 2 bases; unmatched junction bases: 5. This chain's CDR3 is CASSLDYRGPYEQYF. The DNA for the CDR3 is TGCGCCAGCAGCTTGGACTACAGGGGTCCCTACGAGCAGTACTTC.

The chain uses TRBV7-9 and TRBJ2-7; tentative D call: TRBD2 (7 bases). The CDR3 runs to 13 residues. Deletions cut 10 bases from V and 3 bases from J, with 16 bases between. Germline V gene lookup returns CDR1 SEHNR and CDR2 FQNEAQ (reference sequence). CDR3 residues: CATREGGGYEQYF. The CDR3 DNA follows: TGTGCCACAAGGGAGGGAGGGGGCTACGAGCAGTACTTC.

The rearrangement joins TRBV2 to TRBJ1-2; the D is unclear. The V end was cut by 2 bases, the J end by 4 bases, with 11 bases between. CDR3 length: 14 residues. CDR1 SNHLY and CDR2 FYNNEI come from the germline V gene. CDR3 sequence: CASSESRLTYGYTF. For the CDR3, the DNA is TGTGCCAGCAGTGAAAGCAGGCTAACCTATGGCTACACCTTC.

The rearrangement links TRBV11-2 to TRBJ2-7, with D possibly being TRBD2 (6 bases). The J call may be in error: the DNA end matches TRBJ2-5 better. The germline V gene has CDR1 SGHAT and CDR2 FQNNGV. This CDR3 region has 15 residues. The CDR3 reads CASSPERRGRETQYF. Written as DNA, the CDR3 is TGTGCCAGCTCCCCAGAACGGCGGGGACGGGAGACCCAGTACTTC.

V usage is TRBV6-2 or TRBV6-3 and J usage is TRBJ1-5, with 10 bases lining up with TRBD1. The CDR3 contains 16 residues. Unmatched junction bases numbered 6, after V lost 2 bases and J lost 5 bases. Germline CDR1 is MNHEY and CDR2 is SVGEGT. The CDR3 spells CASSYQGQGRDQPQHF. For the CDR3, the DNA is TGTGCCAGCAGTTACCAGGGACAGGGGAGAGATCAGCCCCAGCATTTT.

There are a few counts of this clonotype. A much larger clone differs by one base, so this may be a read error. The J gene is TRBJ2-6, the V gene TRBV7-9, with 7 positions matching TRBD1. Trimming cost V 6 bases and J 6 bases; bases outside gene matches: 8. Per the germline V gene, CDR1 is SEHNR and CDR2 is FQNEAQ (reference sequence). This CDR3 has 15 amino acids. CDR3 bases: TGTGCCAGCAGGGACGCAGACAGGGTGGCCAACGTCCTGACTTTC. Translating gives CASRDADRVANVLTF.

The gene calls are TRBV2 and TRBJ1-2; 9 nucleotides align to TRBD1. The trim removed 10 bases at V and 7 bases at J, leaving 16 bases unmatched. CDR3 length: 15 residues. CDR1 is SNHLY and CDR2 is FYNNEI in the germline V gene. The CDR3 nucleotides are TGTGCCACCTCCTCGCGCGGGACAGGGTCCTCTGGCTACACCTTC. The encoded protein is CATSSRGTGSSGYTF.

This clonotype was recorded at least ten times. The chain has TRBV5-6 and TRBJ2-7; no clear D gene. With 4 bases removed from V and 3 bases from J, the gap between germline ends came to 20 bases. The CDR3 spans 16 residues. The germline V gene has CDR1 SGHDT and CDR2 YYEEEE. The CDR3 sequence is CASSPNGPTLVYEQYF. In DNA, the CDR3 is TGTGCCAGCAGCCCCAACGGACCGACTTTGGTCTACGAGCAGTACTTC.

Ten or more counts support this clonotype. A much more abundant neighbour one base away suggests this may be a read error. The rearrangement joins TRBV6-2 or TRBV6-3 to TRBJ2-5; D call uncertain. V was clipped by 6 bases and J by 2 bases, with 13 bases between them. Germline assignment: CDR1 MNHEY and CDR2 SVGEGT. The CDR3 runs 14 residues. CDR3: CASRDHSGQETQYF. The CDR3 nucleotides read TGTGCCAGCAGGGACCACAGTGGACAAGAGACCCAGTACTTC.

The rearrangement joins TRBV25-1 to TRBJ2-1; the D gene is possibly TRBD2 (5 bases). The ends were cut back, 4 bases at V and 0 bases at J, with 13 bases in the middle. Germline-derived CDR1 and CDR2 are MGHDK and SYGVNS. The CDR3 is made up of 16 amino acids. The CDR3 DNA reads as TGTGCCAGCAGTGGATTCGCTGGGAGCTCCTACAATGAGCAGTTCTTC. It encodes CASSGFAGSSYNEQFF.

The chain uses TRBV15 and TRBJ2-7, with TRBD2 identical over 9 bases. The J call may be incorrect, as the DNA end agrees better with TRBJ2-5. From germline, CDR1 is LNHNV and CDR2 YYDKDF (reference sequence). The CDR3 loop spans 16 amino acids. The CDR3 DNA is TGTGCCACCAGCAGAGATCAAGCGGGGGGAGGAGAGACCCAGTACTTC. Translating gives CATSRDQAGGGETQYF.

The table lists this clonotype with a few counts. This CDR3 is CASSLAGTVPLNTEAFF. Here the CDR3 DNA reads TGCGCCAGCAGCTTGGCCGGGACAGTCCCCCTGAACACTGAAGCTTTCTTT. V gene TRBV5-1 combines with J gene TRBJ1-1, with 7 bases identical to TRBD1. J lost 0 bases, V lost 0 bases, and 8 bases had no gene match. The CDR3 totals 17 residues. CDR1 SGHRS and CDR2 YFSETQ come from the germline V gene.

The J gene is TRBJ1-4, the V gene TRBV6-6; 7 bases align to TRBD1. CDR1 is MNHNY, CDR2 SVGAGI, per germline (reference sequence). This CDR3 is 15 amino acids long. The ends lost 6 bases at V and 0 bases at J; junction bases unmatched: 4. As DNA, the CDR3 is TGTGCCAGCAGGGGAACAGGGGCAACTAATGAAAAACTGTTTTTT. Translated: CASRGTGATNEKLFF.

This clonotype was found a few times. A clone one base away is much larger, so this may be a read error. The J gene is TRBJ2-1, the V gene TRBV5-6; D gene uncertain. Germline V gives CDR1 SGHDT, CDR2 YYEEEE. This CDR3 is 14 amino acids long. The V and J ends lost 3 bases and 6 bases respectively, with 13 bases between them. The CDR3 loop is CASSWYGPTNEQFF. The DNA for the CDR3 is TGTGCCAGCAGCTGGTATGGACCCACCAATGAGCAGTTCTTC. Filled out from reference TRBV5-6 and TRBJ2-1, the complete variable domain reads DAGVTQSPTHLIKTRGQQVTLRCSPKSGHDTVSWYQQALGQGPQFIFQYYEEEERQRGNFPDRFSGHQFPNYSSELNVNALLLGDSALYLCASSWYGPTNEQFFGPGTRLTVL.

This chain joins TRBV10-2 and TRBJ1-5; 7 bases map to TRBD1. The germline CDR1 and CDR2 sequences are WSHSY and SAAADI. V lost 7 bases and J lost 4; bases outside the gene matches: 4. The CDR3 totals 13 residues. This CDR3 reads CASTETGNQPQHF. CDR3 DNA sequence: TGCGCCAGCACCGAGACAGGGAATCAGCCCCAGCATTTT.

This clonotype was seen repeatedly, ten times or more. This sequence joins TRBV7-9 and TRBJ2-7, with D maybe TRBD1 (5 bases). V was shortened by 3 bases and J by 0 bases, with 12 bases between the two germline ends. Germline lookup yields CDR1 SEHNR and CDR2 FQNEAQ (reference sequence). The CDR3 length is 15 residues. CDR3 bases: TGTGCCAGCAGCTTCCCACAGACAGACTCCTACGAGCAGTACTTC. It translates to CASSFPQTDSYEQYF.

Regarding this clonotype: The CDR3 carries no conserved terminal phenylalanine or tryptophan, so it likely arises from a read error. V is TRBV6-2 or TRBV6-3 and J is TRBJ1-6; 7 nucleotides agree with TRBD1. From germline, CDR1 is MNHEY and CDR2 SVGEGT. The CDR3 has 16 amino acids. Trimming at V came to 7 bases and at J to 7 bases, leaving 13 bases not matched to a gene. CDR3 coding DNA: TGTGCCAGCACTTCCCCTCGACAGGGAGCGAATTCACCCCTCCACGTT. This encodes CASTSPRQGANSPLHV.

For this clonotype: A much larger clone sits a single nucleotide away, making a read error possible. The J gene is TRBJ1-5, the V gene TRBV15, with 8 bases aligning to TRBD1. This CDR3 is 15 amino acids long. CDR1 and CDR2 from the germline V gene are LNHNV and YYDKDF (reference sequence). V was pared by 2 bases and J by 7 bases, with 7 bases of the junction left unmatched. CDR3 sequence: CATSRSDRGGQPQHF. The CDR3 coding sequence is TGTGCCACCAGCAGATCCGACAGGGGAGGGCAGCCCCAGCATTTT.

V gene TRBV5-1 combines with J gene TRBJ2-3, with 12 bases aligning to TRBD2. J lost 3 bases, V lost 1 base, and 3 bases had no gene match. Germline values: CDR1 SGHRS, CDR2 YFSETQ. The CDR3 length is 16 residues. This CDR3 is CASSLWTSGTTDTQYF. The CDR3 nucleotides read TGCGCCAGCAGCTTGTGGACTAGCGGGACGACAGATACGCAGTATTTT. Together with reference TRBV5-1 and TRBJ2-3, the CDR3 gives the full variable domain: KAGVTQTPRYLIKTRGQQVTLSCSPISGHRSVSWYQQTPGQGLQFLFEYFSETQRNKGNFPGRFSGRQFSNSRSEMNVSTLELGDSALYLCASSLWTSGTTDTQYFGPGTRLTVL.

About this clonotype itself: A much bigger clone sits one base away, suggesting this may be a read error. This chain joins TRBV6-2 or TRBV6-3 and TRBJ2-5, with a weak D call TRBD2 (6 bases). The CDR3 contains 19 residues. CDR1 MNHEY and CDR2 SVGEGT come from the germline V gene. The CDR3 here is CTSSYFPGRTGLPDREQYF. CDR3 nucleotide sequence: TGTACCAGCAGTTATTTTCCCGGAAGAACCGGGCTACCGGATCGGGAGCAGTACTTC.

In this sample, this clonotype turned up a few times. V usage is TRBV6-2 or TRBV6-3 and J usage is TRBJ1-5, with 7 nucleotides matching TRBD1. This CDR3 has 14 amino acids. Germline loops: CDR1 MNHEY, CDR2 SVGEGT. V lost 5 bases, J lost 8 bases, and 9 bases stayed unmatched. The chain's CDR3 is CASSPQGTGEPQHF. The CDR3 nucleotides are TGTGCCAGCAGTCCACAGGGGACGGGGGAGCCCCAGCATTTT.

Of note for this clonotype: A much larger clone is a single base away; this may be a read error. The chain uses TRBV27 and TRBJ1-5, with a tentative D call TRBD1 (6 bases). The germline V gene has CDR1 MNHEY and CDR2 SMNVEV (reference sequence). Trimming took 9 bases from V and 1 from J, leaving 25 bases between them. CDR3 length: 18 amino acids. CDR3 nucleotides: TGTGCCAGTCCGTCCCGGGACATGGATTATAACAGCAATCAGCCCCAGCATTTT. This translates into CASPSRDMDYNSNQPQHF.

In this sample, this clonotype turned up many times. This rearrangement joins TRBV6-5 to TRBJ2-3; 7 nucleotides match TRBD2. CDR3 size: 15 residues. Germline V gene lookup returns CDR1 MNHEY and CDR2 SVGAGI. Trimming cost V 6 bases and J 3 bases; bases outside gene matches: 9. CDR3 loop: CASSILGGVTDTQYF. The CDR3 DNA follows: TGTGCCAGCAGCATTCTTGGGGGGGTAACAGATACGCAGTATTTT.

This clonotype showed up just a few times. This chain uses TRBV2 with TRBJ2-5, with TRBD2 as a possible D gene (7 bases). This CDR3 has 15 residues. With 1 base removed from V and 5 bases from J, the gap between germline ends came to 14 bases. The germline gives CDR1 SNHLY, CDR2 FYNNEI. DNA of the CDR3: TGTGCCAGCAGTGAAGAAGTGGGGGGGGGCGAGACCCAGTACTTC. The encoded protein is CASSEEVGGGETQYF.

This clonotype was seen repeatedly, ten times or more. The rearrangement uses TRBV7-2 and TRBJ2-3; D is unresolved. The CDR3 length is 15 residues. V gave up 1 base and J gave up 2 bases, with 10 bases separating them. The germline gives CDR1 SGHTA, CDR2 FQGNSA. CDR3 in amino acids: CASSLVGPPTDTQYF. The DNA of the CDR3 is TGTGCCAGCAGCTTAGTTGGTCCCCCCACAGATACGCAGTATTTT.